This T cell receptor beta chain derives from a study of T cells in Graves' hyperthyroidism and ophthalmopathy. Points from the study as a whole: Most expanded thyroid clonotypes above 0.001 also appeared in blood.

What was amplified from RNA transcripts were TCR beta CDR3 regions. HTBI primers were the set used in a first-round RT-PCR of the TCR CDR3. TCRdb passed the multiplex PCR reads through MiXCR, listing each CDR3 protein once. The table lists some 650,000 distinct CDR3 sequences, more than 15% of them singletons. Worth noting for this clonotype: Its antigen remains unknown.

From germline, CDR1 is LNHDA and CDR2 SQIVND (reference sequence). Trimming stripped 5 bases from V and 1 base from J, with 14 bases between. This CDR3 is built from 15 residues. The source material was blood. The chain links TRBV19 to TRBJ1-1, with D possibly being TRBD1 (5 bases). The sequence derives from a woman between 40 and 55 years old with Graves' ophthalmopathy. This chain's CDR3 is CASSAPGRRNTEAFF. As DNA, the CDR3 is TGTGCCAGTAGTGCCCCGGGACGGAGGAACACTGAAGCTTTCTTT.